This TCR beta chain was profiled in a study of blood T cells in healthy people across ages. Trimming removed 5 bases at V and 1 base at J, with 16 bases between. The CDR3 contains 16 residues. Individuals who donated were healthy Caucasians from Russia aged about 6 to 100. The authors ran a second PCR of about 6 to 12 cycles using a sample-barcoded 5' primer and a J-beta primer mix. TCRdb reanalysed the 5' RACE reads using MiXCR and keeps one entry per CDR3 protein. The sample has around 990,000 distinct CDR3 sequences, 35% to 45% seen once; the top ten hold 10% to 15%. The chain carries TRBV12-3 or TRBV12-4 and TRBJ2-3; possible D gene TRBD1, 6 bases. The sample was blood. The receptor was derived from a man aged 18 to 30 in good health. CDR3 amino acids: CASSANSGQGTDTQYF. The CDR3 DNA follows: TGTGCCAGCAGTGCAAACTCGGGACAAGGCACAGATACGCAGTATTTT.